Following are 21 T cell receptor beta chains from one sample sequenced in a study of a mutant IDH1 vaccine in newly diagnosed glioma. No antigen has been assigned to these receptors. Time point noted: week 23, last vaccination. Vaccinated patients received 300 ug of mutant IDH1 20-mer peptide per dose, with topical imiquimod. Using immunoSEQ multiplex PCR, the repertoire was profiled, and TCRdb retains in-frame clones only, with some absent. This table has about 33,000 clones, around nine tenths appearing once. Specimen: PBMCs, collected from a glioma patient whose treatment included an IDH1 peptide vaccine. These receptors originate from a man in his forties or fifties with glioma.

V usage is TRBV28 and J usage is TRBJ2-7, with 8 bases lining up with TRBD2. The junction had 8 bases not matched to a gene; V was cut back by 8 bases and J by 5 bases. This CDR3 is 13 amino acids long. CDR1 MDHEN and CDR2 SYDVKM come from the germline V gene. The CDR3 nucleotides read TGTGCCAGCGCGACTAGCGTCGGCCACGAGCAGTACTTC. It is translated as CASATSVGHEQYF.

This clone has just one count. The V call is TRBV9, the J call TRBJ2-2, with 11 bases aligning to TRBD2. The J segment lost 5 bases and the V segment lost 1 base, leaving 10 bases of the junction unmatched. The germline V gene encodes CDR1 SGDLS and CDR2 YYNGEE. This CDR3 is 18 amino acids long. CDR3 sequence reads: CASSVRLPGLAVTGELFF. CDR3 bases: TGTGCCAGCAGCGTACGGTTACCGGGACTAGCGGTAACCGGGGAGCTGTTTTTT. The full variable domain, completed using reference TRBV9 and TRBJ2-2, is DSGVTQTPKHLITATGQRVTLRCSPRSGDLSVYWYQQSLDQGLQFLIQYYNGEERAKGNILERFSAQQFPDLHSELNLSSLELGDSALYFCASSVRLPGLAVTGELFFGEGSRLTVL.

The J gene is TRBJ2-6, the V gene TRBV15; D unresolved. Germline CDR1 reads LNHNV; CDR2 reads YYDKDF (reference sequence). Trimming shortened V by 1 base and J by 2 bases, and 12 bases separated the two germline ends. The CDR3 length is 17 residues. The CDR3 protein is CATSRGEDVAGANVLTF. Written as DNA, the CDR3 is TGTGCCACCAGCAGAGGAGAAGACGTCGCTGGGGCCAACGTCCTGACTTTC.

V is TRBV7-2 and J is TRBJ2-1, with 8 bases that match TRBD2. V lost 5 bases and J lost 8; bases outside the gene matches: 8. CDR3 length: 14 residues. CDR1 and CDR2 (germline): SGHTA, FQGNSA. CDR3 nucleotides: TGTGCCAGCAGCCCCCGGGGGGGCGGCCATGAGCAGTTCTTC. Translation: CASSPRGGGHEQFF.

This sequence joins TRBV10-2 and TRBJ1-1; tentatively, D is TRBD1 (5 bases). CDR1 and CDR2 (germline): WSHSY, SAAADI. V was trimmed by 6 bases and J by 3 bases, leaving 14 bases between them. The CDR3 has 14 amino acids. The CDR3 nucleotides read TGCGCCAGCAGGGTACAAGGGGTCGACACTGAAGCTTTCTTT. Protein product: CASRVQGVDTEAFF.

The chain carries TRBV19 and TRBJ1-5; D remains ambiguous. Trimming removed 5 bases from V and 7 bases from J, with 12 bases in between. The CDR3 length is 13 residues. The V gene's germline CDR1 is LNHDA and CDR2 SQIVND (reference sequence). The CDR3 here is CASSDQVLQPQHF. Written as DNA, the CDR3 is TGTGCCAGTAGTGATCAGGTTCTACAGCCCCAGCATTTT.

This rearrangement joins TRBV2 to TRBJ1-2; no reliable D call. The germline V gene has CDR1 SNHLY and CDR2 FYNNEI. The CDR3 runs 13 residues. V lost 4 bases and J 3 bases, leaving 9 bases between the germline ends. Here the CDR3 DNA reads TGTGCCAGCAGTGCAGAGCAAGACTATGGCTACACCTTC. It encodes CASSAEQDYGYTF.

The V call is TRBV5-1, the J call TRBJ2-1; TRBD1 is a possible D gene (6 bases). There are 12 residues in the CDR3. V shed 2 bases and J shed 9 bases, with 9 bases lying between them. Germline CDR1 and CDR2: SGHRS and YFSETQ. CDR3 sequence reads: CASSLTGPEQFF. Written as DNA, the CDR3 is TGCGCCAGCAGCTTAACAGGGCCTGAGCAGTTCTTC.

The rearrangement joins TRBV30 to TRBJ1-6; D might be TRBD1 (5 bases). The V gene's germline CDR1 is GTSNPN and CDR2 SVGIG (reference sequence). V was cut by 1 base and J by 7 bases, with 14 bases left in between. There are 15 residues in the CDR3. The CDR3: CAWSGTGLPNSPLHF. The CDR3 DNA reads TGTGCCTGGAGTGGGACGGGACTCCCGAATTCACCCCTCCACTTT.

In DNA, the CDR3 is TGTGCCAGTAGTATCACCGGGACTGGCTCCTACGAGCAGTACTTC. Protein: CASSITGTGSYEQYF. This chain joins TRBV19 and TRBJ2-7; perhaps TRBD2 as D (6 bases). The V end was cut by 3 bases, the J end by 0 bases, with 12 bases between. CDR1 is LNHDA, CDR2 SQIVND, per germline (reference sequence). This CDR3 is 15 amino acids long.

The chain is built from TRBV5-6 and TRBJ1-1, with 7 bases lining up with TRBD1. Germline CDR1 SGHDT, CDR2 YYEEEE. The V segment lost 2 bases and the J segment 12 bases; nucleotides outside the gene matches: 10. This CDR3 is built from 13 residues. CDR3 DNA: TGTGCCAGCAGCTTTAATCCCGGACAGGAACCTTTCTTT. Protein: CASSFNPGQEPFF.

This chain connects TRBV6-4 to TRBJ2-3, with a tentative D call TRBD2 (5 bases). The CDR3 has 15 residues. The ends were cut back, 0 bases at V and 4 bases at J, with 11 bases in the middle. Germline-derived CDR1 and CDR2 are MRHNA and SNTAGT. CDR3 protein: CASSDSPRGPDTQYF. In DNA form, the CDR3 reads TGTGCCAGCAGTGACTCACCCCGGGGTCCAGATACGCAGTATTTT.

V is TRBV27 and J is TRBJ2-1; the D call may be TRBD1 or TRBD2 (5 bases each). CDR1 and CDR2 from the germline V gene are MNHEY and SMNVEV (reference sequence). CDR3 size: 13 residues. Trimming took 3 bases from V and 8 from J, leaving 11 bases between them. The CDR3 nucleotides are TGTGCCAGCAGTTTGTGGGTGGGGGATGAGCAGTTCTTC. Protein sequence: CASSLWVGDEQFF.

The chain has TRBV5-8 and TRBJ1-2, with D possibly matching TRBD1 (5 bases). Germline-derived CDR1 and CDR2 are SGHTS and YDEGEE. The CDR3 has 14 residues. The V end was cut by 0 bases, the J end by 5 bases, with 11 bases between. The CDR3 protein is CASSLARAEYGYTF. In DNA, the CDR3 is TGTGCCAGCAGCTTGGCCAGGGCGGAGTATGGCTACACCTTC.

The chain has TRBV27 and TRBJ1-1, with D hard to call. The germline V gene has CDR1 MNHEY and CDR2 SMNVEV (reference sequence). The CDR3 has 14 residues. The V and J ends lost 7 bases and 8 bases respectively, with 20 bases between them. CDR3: CASMSSVWTPEAFF. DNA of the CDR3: TGTGCCAGCATGAGCTCCGTCTGGACTCCCGAAGCTTTCTTT.

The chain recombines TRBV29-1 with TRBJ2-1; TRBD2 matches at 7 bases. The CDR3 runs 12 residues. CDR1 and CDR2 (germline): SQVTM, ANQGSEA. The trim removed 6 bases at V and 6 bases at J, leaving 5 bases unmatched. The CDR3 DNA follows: TGCAGCGTGGGTGGCGGGAGCAATGAGCAGTTCTTC. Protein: CSVGGGSNEQFF.

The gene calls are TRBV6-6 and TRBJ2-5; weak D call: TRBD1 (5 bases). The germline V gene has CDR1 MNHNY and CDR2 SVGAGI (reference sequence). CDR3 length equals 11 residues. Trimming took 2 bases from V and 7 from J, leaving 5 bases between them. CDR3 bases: TGTGCCAGCAGTTACCAGGGGACCCAGTACTTC. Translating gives CASSYQGTQYF.

The CDR3 is CASSPGTGGANYGYTF. CDR3 bases: TGTGCCAGCTCACCAGGGACAGGGGGCGCTAACTATGGCTACACCTTC. The chain joins TRBV18 to TRBJ1-2; 12 positions match TRBD1. This CDR3 spans 16 amino acids. J lost 0 bases, V lost 2 bases, and 1 base had no gene match. CDR1 KGHSH and CDR2 LQKENI come from the germline V gene.

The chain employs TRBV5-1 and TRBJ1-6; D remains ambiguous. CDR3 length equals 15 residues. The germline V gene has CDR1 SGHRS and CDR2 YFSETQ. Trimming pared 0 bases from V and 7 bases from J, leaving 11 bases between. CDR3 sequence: CASSLAQTRNSPLHF. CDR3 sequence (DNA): TGCGCCAGCAGCTTGGCTCAGACGCGAAATTCACCCCTCCACTTT.

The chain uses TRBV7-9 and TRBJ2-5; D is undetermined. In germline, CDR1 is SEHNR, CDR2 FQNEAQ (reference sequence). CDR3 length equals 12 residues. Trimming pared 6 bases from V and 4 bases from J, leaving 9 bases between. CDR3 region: CASSLARETQYF. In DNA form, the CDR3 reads TGTGCCAGCAGTTTGGCACGAGAGACCCAGTACTTC. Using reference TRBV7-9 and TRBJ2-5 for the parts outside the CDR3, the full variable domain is DTGVSQNPRHKITKRGQNVTFRCDPISEHNRLYWYRQTLGQGPEFLTYFQNEAQLEKSRLLSDRFSAERPKGSFSTLEIQRTEQGDSAMYLCASSLARETQYFGPGTRLLVL.

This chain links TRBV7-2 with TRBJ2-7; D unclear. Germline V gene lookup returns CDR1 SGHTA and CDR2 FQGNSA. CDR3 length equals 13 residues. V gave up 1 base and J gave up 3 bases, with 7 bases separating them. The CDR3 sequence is CASSLEANYEQYF. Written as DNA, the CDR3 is TGTGCCAGCAGCTTAGAGGCAAACTACGAGCAGTACTTC.